The 13 T cell receptor beta chains in this list originate from one sample, sequenced in a study of blood T cells in healthy people across ages. A second about 7 to 11 cycle PCR used barcoded and J-beta primers. TCRdb redid the calling of the 5' RACE reads with MiXCR, one entry per CDR3 protein. The sample gives some 780,000 distinct CDR3 sequences, about 61% of which show up once; 20% to 30% is in the top ten. The sample comprised blood. Every receptor here comes from a man in his forties in good health.

The gene calls are TRBV27 and TRBJ1-6; D gene uncertain. This CDR3 has 15 amino acids. V gave up 5 bases and J gave up 10 bases, with 18 bases separating them. Germline CDR1 and CDR2: MNHEY and SMNVEV (reference sequence). CDR3: CASSPPGIKESPLHF. The CDR3 bases are TGTGCCAGCAGTCCACCGGGGATAAAGGAGTCACCCCTCCACTTT.

V and J are TRBV5-6 and TRBJ1-6, with a possible D match to TRBD1 (6 bases). CDR3 length: 13 residues. V dropped 2 bases and J dropped 10 bases, with 10 bases sitting between them. Germline CDR1 and CDR2: SGHDT and YYEEEE. This CDR3 reads CASSFGGLSPLHF. The CDR3 nucleotides are TGTGCCAGCAGCTTCGGGGGCCTATCACCCCTCCACTTT.

The chain recombines TRBV3-1 with TRBJ2-1, with D possibly being TRBD2 (7 bases). The length of the CDR3 is 14 residues. V lost 8 bases, J lost 4 bases, and 15 bases lay in between. Looked up from germline, CDR1 is LGHDT and CDR2 is YNNKEL (reference sequence). CDR3 DNA sequence: TGTGCCAGCCGTAGGGGGGGGGAATACAATGAGCAGTTCTTC. It encodes CASRRGGEYNEQFF.

The sample holds a few counts of this clonotype. The CDR3 loop is CASRGGLAFRDTQYF. DNA of the CDR3: TGTGCCAGCAGGGGGGGACTAGCGTTTAGAGATACGCAGTATTTT. The chain is built from TRBV7-2 and TRBJ2-3; 10 nucleotides agree with TRBD2. Germline loops: CDR1 SGHTA, CDR2 FQGNSA. Trimming took 6 bases from V and 5 from J; bases not matched to a gene: 8. CDR3 length: 15 amino acids.

The chain uses TRBV29-1 and TRBJ2-7, with D possibly being TRBD1 or TRBD2 (5 bases each). V lost 6 bases to trimming and J lost 1 base, with 13 bases between them. Germline CDR1 and CDR2: SQVTM and ANQGSEA. The length of the CDR3 is 13 residues. CDR3 DNA sequence: TGCAGCGTCCCCGGGACGGGATCCTACGAGCAGTACTTC. Its protein product is CSVPGTGSYEQYF.

The V call is TRBV28, the J call TRBJ2-3; TRBD1 matches 8 bases. The CDR3 extends over 17 amino acids. CDR1 is MDHEN, CDR2 SYDVKM, per germline. After removal of 4 bases from V and 4 bases from J, the junction contained 13 bases not matched to a gene. CDR3: CASSSLDTAGGADTQYF. CDR3 sequence (DNA): TGTGCCAGCAGTTCCCTTGACACCGCAGGGGGCGCAGATACGCAGTATTTT. The complete variable domain, with remaining parts taken from reference TRBV28 and TRBJ2-3, reads DVKVTQSSRYLVKRTGEKVFLECVQDMDHENMFWYRQDPGLGLRLIYFSYDVKMKEKGDIPEGYSVSREKKERFSLILESASTNQTSMYLCASSSLDTAGGADTQYFGPGTRLTVL.

This chain connects TRBV20-1 to TRBJ2-6; D is unclear. The CDR3 loop spans 16 amino acids. V was pared by 0 bases and J by 0 bases, with 9 bases between. In germline, CDR1 is DFQATT, CDR2 SNEGSKA (reference sequence). CDR3 sequence: CSARDWLVSGANVLTF. The CDR3 DNA reads TGCAGTGCTAGAGATTGGCTCGTCTCTGGGGCCAACGTCCTGACTTTC.

The chain carries TRBV18 and TRBJ2-1; D possibly uses TRBD1 or TRBD2 (5 bases each). The V end was cut by 3 bases, the J end by 6 bases, with 21 bases between. Germline V gene data show CDR1 as KGHSH and CDR2 as LQKENI. The CDR3 length is 17 residues. The CDR3 loop is CASSPRGAANAGNEQFF. In nucleotides, the CDR3 is TGTGCCAGCTCACCGAGGGGAGCGGCCAATGCCGGCAATGAGCAGTTCTTC. Full variable domain (missing parts from reference TRBV18 and TRBJ2-1): NAGVMQNPRHLVRRRGQEARLRCSPMKGHSHVYWYRQLPEEGLKFMVYLQKENIIDESGMPKERFSAEFPKEGPSILRIQQVVRGDSAAYFCASSPRGAANAGNEQFFGPGTRLTVL.

This sequence joins TRBV20-1 and TRBJ2-5; 8 nucleotides agree with TRBD2. The J call may be mistaken, given a closer DNA end match to TRBJ2-7. From germline, CDR1 is DFQATT and CDR2 SNEGSKA (reference sequence). The CDR3 consists of 14 residues. DNA of the CDR3: TGCAGTGCGCCCCTCGGGACTAGATCGGGCGAGCAGTACTTC. Amino acid sequence: CSAPLGTRSGEQYF.

This clonotype was observed a handful of times. The rearrangement joins TRBV2 to TRBJ2-5, with a weak D call TRBD1 (6 bases). Trimming removed 7 bases from V and 5 bases from J, with 11 bases in between. The CDR3 extends over 12 amino acids. Germline assignment: CDR1 SNHLY and CDR2 FYNNEI. CDR3 nucleotides: TGTGCCAGCAAGGGGGTCGGGGAGACCCAGTACTTC. Translating gives CASKGVGETQYF.

Of note for this clonotype: A much larger clone differs from this one at a single base, so this may be a read error. The rearrangement joins TRBV7-2 to TRBJ2-3, with a possible D match to TRBD2 (6 bases). Germline V CDR1 and CDR2: SGHTA, FQGNSA. V gave up 1 base and J gave up 2 bases, with 13 bases separating them. The CDR3 is made up of 16 amino acids. CDR3 protein: CASSLGIGRDTDTQYF. CDR3 DNA sequence: TGTGCCAGCAGCTTAGGTATAGGGCGGGACACAGATACGCAGTATTTT. Variable domain in full (rest from reference TRBV7-2 and TRBJ2-3): GAGVSQSPSNKVTEKGKDVELRCDPISGHTALYWYRQSLGQGLEFLIYFQGNSAPDKSGLPSDRFSAERTGGSVSTLTIQRTQQEDSAVYLCASSLGIGRDTDTQYFGPGTRLTVL.

The J gene is TRBJ2-4, the V gene TRBV2, with unresolved D. V lost 8 bases and J lost 0, with 5 bases in between. Germline CDR1 and CDR2: SNHLY and FYNNEI. The CDR3 runs 12 residues. In DNA form, the CDR3 reads TGTGCCAGCGAGTTAGCCAAAAACATTCAGTACTTC. Translating gives CASELAKNIQYF.

The chain has TRBV7-3 and TRBJ2-1; tentative D call: TRBD2 (5 bases). V shed 1 base and J shed 5 bases, with 21 bases lying between them. CDR1 is SGHTA and CDR2 is FQGTGA in the germline V gene. CDR3 length equals 18 residues. The CDR3 region has the DNA TGTGCCAGCAGCTTAAATAGCGCATCAGCATATAGCGACAATGAGCAGTTCTTC. It encodes CASSLNSASAYSDNEQFF.